This T cell receptor beta chain was observed in a study of cytomegalovirus exposure and HLA in healthy donors. Points on this clone: The antigen remains undetermined.

The ends lost 7 bases at V and 7 bases at J; junction bases unmatched: 6. The CDR3 contains 13 residues. Per the germline V gene, CDR1 is SNHLY and CDR2 is FYNNEI. The primer mix had 60 Vbeta and 13 Jbeta primers. The assay was immunoSEQ multiplex PCR, and TCRdb's table has in-frame clones only and misses some. Of around 170,000 clones in the sample, roughly 83% are singletons; the top ten hold roughly 0.38%. Whole-study findings and limits: It was in a later analysis that TCR association rates were seen to vary by HLA locus, highest for DRB1 and lowest for HLA-C.

The chain carries TRBV2 and TRBJ2-3; TRBD2 matches 9 bases. This clonotype was sampled from a boy aged 2 to 10 in good health and CMV-seronegative. The sequenced material came from PBMCs. For the CDR3, the DNA is TGTGCCAGCAAGGGACTAGCTAGACATACGCAGTATTTT. Translation gives CASKGLARHTQYF. The variable domain in full, with the rest retrieved from reference TRBV2 and TRBJ2-3, is EPEVTQTPSHQVTQMGQEVILRCVPISNHLYFYWYRQILGQKVEFLVSFYNNEISEKSEIFDDQFSVERPDGSNFTLKIRSTKLEDSAMYFCASKGLARHTQYFGPGTRLTVL.